These T cell receptor beta chains were read from a single sample in a study of T cell changes during pregnancy in multiple sclerosis. Repertoires were generated with immunoSEQ multiplex PCR, while TCRdb's copy carries only in-frame clones and drops some. There are about 100,000 clones in the sample; approximately 94% occur only once, and roughly 0.9% lies in the top ten. This specimen was peripheral blood, taken before pregnancy. These receptor sequences come from a female donor with multiple sclerosis, enrolled in a pregnancy study. Each CDR3 is given with its conserved first and last residue. D genes are given only for firm matches. Clone size is stated in some rows and not others, as once, few, many or a class when expanded.

V gene	J gene	clone size	D gene	CDR3 protein	CDR3 DNA
TRBV4-2	TRBJ1-1	NA	NA	CASSQDGQGGTEAFF	TGTGCCAGCAGCCAAGATGGTCAGGGCGGTACTGAAGCTTTCTTT
TRBV4-3	TRBJ2-2	NA	TRBD2	CASSQDGTSGTGELFF	TGCGCCAGCAGCCAAGACGGGACTAGCGGCACCGGGGAGCTGTTTTTT
TRBV11-1	TRBJ2-7	NA	NA	CASSLGQGLVPEQYF	TGTGCCAGCAGCTTAGGACAGGGACTAGTTCCCGAGCAGTACTTC
TRBV7-9	TRBJ1-1	NA	NA	CASSLNGQNPNTEAFF	TGTGCCAGCAGCTTGAATGGACAGAACCCGAACACTGAAGCTTTCTTT
TRBV7-9	TRBJ2-3	NA	TRBD2	CASSSKLAGDSTDTQYF	TGTGCCAGCAGCTCAAAACTAGCGGGAGACAGCACAGATACGCAGTATTTT
TRBV4-1	TRBJ1-1	NA	NA	CASSHGQGKQAFF	TGCGCCAGCAGCCATGGGCAGGGGAAACAAGCTTTCTTT
TRBV19	TRBJ2-5	NA	TRBD2	CATRGLAGGRETQYF	TGTGCCACCCGAGGACTAGCGGGAGGGAGAGAGACCCAGTACTTC
TRBV7-3	TRBJ2-2	NA	NA	CASSSDSTTGELFF	TGTGCCAGCAGCTCGGACTCTACTACCGGGGAGCTGTTTTTT
TRBV5-1	TRBJ1-2	NA	TRBD1	CASSLDGGQGRGYTF	TGCGCCAGCAGCTTGGATGGGGGACAGGGAAGGGGCTACACCTTC
TRBV15	TRBJ2-3	NA	NA	CATSRAGTSTDTQYF	TGTGCCACCAGCAGAGCAGGGACTAGCACAGATACGCAGTATTTT
TRBV27	TRBJ2-7	NA	TRBD2	CASGGVLHEQYF	TGTGCCAGCGGGGGGGTTTTACACGAGCAGTACTTC
TRBV7-3	TRBJ2-3	NA	NA	CASSPGSTDTQYF	TGTGCCAGCAGCCCAGGGAGCACAGATACGCAGTATTTT
TRBV19	TRBJ2-7	NA	NA	CASSPSSPYEQYF	TGTGCCTCCTCTCCCAGTTCCCCCTACGAGCAGTACTTC
TRBV7-2	TRBJ1-2	NA	TRBD1	CASSSAPLLGQLYGYTF	TGTGCCAGCAGCTCAGCGCCCCTACTGGGACAGCTCTATGGCTACACCTTC
TRBV11-2	TRBJ2-7	NA	NA	CASSLPRRSYEQYF	TGTGCCAGCAGCTTACCGCGGCGGTCCTACGAGCAGTACTTC
TRBV4-3	TRBJ2-7	NA	NA	CASSQYGQLLSVQYF	TGCGCCAGCAGCCAATATGGACAGCTACTTTCGGTGCAGTACTTC
TRBV9	TRBJ2-2	NA	TRBD2	CASSSRGTSGNTGELFF	TGTGCCAGCAGCTCCCGCGGGACTAGCGGGAACACCGGGGAGCTGTTTTTT
TRBV13	TRBJ2-1	few	NA	CASSATGKWGNEQFF	TGTGCCAGCAGCGCGACGGGAAAGTGGGGCAATGAGCAGTTCTTC
TRBV9	TRBJ2-1	NA	NA	CASSGGGGTDTDEQFF	TGTGCCAGCAGCGGCGGCGGTGGGACTGACACCGATGAGCAGTTCTTC
TRBV4-2	TRBJ2-7	NA	TRBD2	CASSLTSGRGEQYF	TGTGCCAGCAGCCTTACTAGCGGGAGGGGCGAGCAGTACTTC
TRBV4-1	TRBJ2-1	NA	TRBD2	CASSQRAGLAGVSNEQFF	TGCGCCAGCAGCCAACGGGCGGGACTAGCGGGAGTTAGCAATGAGCAGTTCTTC
TRBV5-6	TRBJ2-7	NA	NA	CASTRESRRYEQYF	TGTGCCAGCACCCGGGAGTCACGGAGATACGAGCAGTACTTC
TRBV27	TRBJ2-3	NA	TRBD2	CASSNSGGGGYYTQYF	TGTGCCAGCAGTAACTCGGGAGGGGGAGGTTATTATACGCAGTATTTT
TRBV28	TRBJ2-7	NA	NA	CASSDRGEQYF	TGTGCCAGCTCCGATCGAGGGGAGCAGTACTTC
TRBV18	TRBJ1-2	NA	TRBD1	CASSPYGTGGDGYTF	TGTGCCAGCTCACCATACGGGACAGGGGGCGATGGCTACACCTTC
TRBV5-4	TRBJ2-6	NA	NA	CASSLGLIRSGANVLTF	TGTGCCAGCAGCTTAGGACTAATTCGCTCTGGGGCCAACGTCCTGACTTTC
TRBV14	TRBJ1-3	NA	TRBD1	CASSPGTGKLFGNTIYF	TGTGCCAGCAGCCCTGGGACAGGGAAGTTGTTTGGAAACACCATATATTTT
TRBV6-1	TRBJ2-1	NA	TRBD2	CASSDSGLAGGRFF	TGTGCCAGCAGTGATTCCGGACTAGCGGGAGGACGGTTCTTC
TRBV6-1	TRBJ2-1	once	NA	CASSARGRWDEQFF	TGTGCCAGCAGTGCCAGGGGACGGTGGGATGAGCAGTTCTTC
TRBV7-9	TRBJ2-1	NA	TRBD2	CASSLAPTETGTSGNEQFF	TGTGCCAGCAGCTTAGCCCCGACAGAAACCGGGACTAGCGGGAACGAGCAGTTCTTC
TRBV5-6	TRBJ2-3	once	TRBD2	CASSIGLAGATDTQYF	TGTGCCAGCAGCATAGGACTAGCGGGAGCCACAGATACGCAGTATTTT
TRBV2	TRBJ2-4	NA	NA	CASSETAGDIQYF	TGTGCCAGCAGTGAAACCGCAGGGGACATTCAGTACTTC
TRBV6-4	TRBJ2-3	once	TRBD2	CASRRTSGSPNTQYF	TGTGCCAGCAGACGGACTAGCGGGAGTCCAAATACGCAGTATTTT
TRBV5-6	TRBJ1-2	NA	NA	CASSLAGDGYGYTF	TGTGCCAGCAGCTTGGCAGGGGACGGCTATGGCTACACCTTC
TRBV5-6	TRBJ1-1	NA	TRBD1	CASSFSGTGDTEAFF	TGTGCCAGCAGCTTCTCCGGGACAGGGGACACTGAAGCTTTCTTT
TRBV28	TRBJ1-3	NA	NA	CASSLDGGGNTIYF	TGTGCCAGCAGTTTAGACGGGGGTGGAAACACCATATATTTT
TRBV27	TRBJ2-2	NA	NA	CASSGFRVAGELFF	TGTGCCAGCAGTGGTTTTCGGGTTGCCGGGGAGCTGTTTTTT
TRBV28	TRBJ1-1	NA	NA	CASSEPYPNTEAFF	TGTGCCAGCAGCGAACCCTATCCGAACACTGAAGCTTTCTTT
TRBV15	TRBJ1-4	NA	TRBD1	CATSRDRAANEKLFF	TGTGCCACCAGCAGGGACAGGGCCGCTAATGAAAAACTGTTTTTT
TRBV6-1	TRBJ2-7	NA	NA	CASSEGHLQLSYEQYF	TGTGCCAGCAGTGAGGGACACTTACAACTCTCCTACGAGCAGTACTTC
TRBV25-1	TRBJ1-2	NA	NA	CASSDGGRGYTF	TGTGCCAGCAGTGATGGGGGCCGGGGCTACACCTTC
TRBV29-1	TRBJ1-2	NA	TRBD1	CSVEDTQGARGYTF	TGCAGCGTTGAAGATACACAGGGGGCCCGCGGCTACACCTTC
TRBV28	TRBJ2-1	NA	TRBD2	CASRLSPGLASNEQFF	TGTGCCAGCAGGTTATCACCGGGACTAGCATCGAATGAGCAGTTCTTC
TRBV18	TRBJ1-2	NA	TRBD1	CASSPTGTDYGYTF	TGTGCCAGCTCACCGACCGGGACAGACTATGGCTACACCTTC
TRBV6-1	TRBJ2-7	once	NA	CASSADSLSYEQYF	TGTGCCAGCAGTGCCGACAGCTTGTCCTACGAGCAGTACTTC
TRBV25-1	TRBJ2-2	NA	NA	CASLSGPGELFF	TGTGCCAGCCTTTCAGGTCCCGGGGAGCTGTTTTTT
TRBV29-1	TRBJ2-1	NA	NA	CSAGKQNEQFF	TGCAGCGCGGGGAAGCAAAATGAGCAGTTCTTC
TRBV5-5	TRBJ1-2	NA	NA	CASSPTGLYGYTF	TGTGCCAGCAGCCCCACAGGTCTCTATGGCTACACCTTC
TRBV28	TRBJ2-7	NA	NA	CASSPLMGLSYEQYF	TGTGCCAGCAGTCCCTTAATGGGCCTCTCCTACGAGCAGTACTTC
TRBV4-3	TRBJ2-3	once	NA	CASSQGFQGGSDTQYF	TGCGCCAGCAGCCAAGGATTCCAGGGTGGTTCAGATACGCAGTATTTT
TRBV27	TRBJ2-5	NA	NA	CASRESGRETQYF	TGTGCCAGCAGAGAGTCGGGTCGGGAGACCCAGTACTTC
TRBV6-1	TRBJ1-5	NA	NA	CASREIAGLWPQHF	TGTGCCAGCAGGGAGATTGCAGGGCTATGGCCCCAGCATTTT
TRBV2	TRBJ1-1	NA	TRBD1	CASSDGARGPSEAFF	TGTGCCAGCAGTGACGGGGCCAGGGGGCCGTCTGAAGCTTTCTTT